This T cell receptor (beta chain) is from a study of T-cell memory formation after mild COVID-19. The sample holds a few counts of this clonotype. Each CDR3 protein is one row after TCRdb ran MiXCR on the 5' RACE reads. The sample lists about half a million distinct CDR3 sequences, 18% occurring once. Input material: PBMCs or a T cell subset sorted from them (not recorded which). This clonotype was sampled from an adult woman who had mild COVID-19 (a few samples of this study predate the infection). Cell type and time point are not known.

CDR3 nucleotides: TGTGCCTGGAGTGTGCTTGGCTATGGCTACACCTTC. Its protein is CAWSVLGYGYTF. The chain has TRBV30 and TRBJ1-2; D remains unclear. Germline-derived CDR1 and CDR2 are GTSNPN and SVGIG (reference sequence). Trimming took 0 bases from V and 4 from J, leaving 6 bases between them. The length of the CDR3 is 12 residues.